Detailed here is one TCR beta chain. The TCR beta repertoire was assessed by survey-level immunoSEQ sequencing. Only in-frame clones appear in the TCRdb table, and some are missing; sequencing was by immunoSEQ multiplex PCR. The sample yields about 68,000 clones, just over 90% seen once. Germline CDR1 SGHVS, CDR2 FQNEAQ. V lost 4 bases, J lost 4 bases, and 8 bases stayed unmatched. The CDR3 sequence is 16 residues long. The chain combines TRBV7-8 with TRBJ1-2; TRBD1 agrees at 11 bases. The clonotype originates from a man aged 40-49 years with rheumatoid arthritis. The specimen was PBMCs. CDR3 sequence: CASSSEGTGGGYGYTF. The CDR3 DNA is TGTGCCAGCAGCTCCGAGGGGACAGGGGGTGGCTATGGCTACACCTTC.